The 2 T cell receptor beta chains below all came from one sample that was sequenced in a study of T cell responses to AZD1222 COVID-19 vaccine. Some clones are missing from TCRdb's copy, which holds only in-frame ones; the method was immunoSEQ multiplex PCR. The sample carries 160,000 or so clones, around nine tenths recorded once. The sample in question was peripheral blood, obtained on day 0 of AZD1222 vaccination. The receptors stem from an adult in good health.

This chain uses TRBV13 with TRBJ2-7, with 8 bases lining up with TRBD2. The CDR3 is 14 residues long. From germline, CDR1 is PRHDT and CDR2 FYEKMQ (reference sequence). V lost 4 bases and J lost 2; bases outside the gene matches: 4. CDR3 residues: CASSSTSGTYEQYF. The CDR3 DNA sequence: TGTGCCAGCAGCTCTACTAGCGGAACCTACGAGCAGTACTTC.

The rearrangement uses TRBV18 and TRBJ1-1, with D possibly matching TRBD1 (5 bases). Germline-derived CDR1 and CDR2 are KGHSH and LQKENI. CDR3 length: 15 amino acids. The V gene lost 0 bases and the J gene lost 5 bases, with 13 bases spanning the gap. The CDR3: CASSPPGGIDTEAFF. The CDR3, as DNA: TGTGCCAGCTCACCACCCGGGGGAATCGATACTGAAGCTTTCTTT.